This TCR beta chain was sequenced in a study of blood T cell repertoires in COVID-19. This CDR3 contains 16 residues. Per the germline V gene, CDR1 is MGHRA and CDR2 is YSYEKL. The V and J ends lost 4 bases and 0 bases respectively, with 13 bases between them. In the authors' workflow: Researchers report that nucleated cell counts were estimated from reference gene primer amplification. Some clones are missing from TCRdb's copy, which holds only in-frame ones; the method was immunoSEQ multiplex PCR. V and J calls and clone size are given by that table; D and trimming were obtained from the DNA. The top ten hold about 5% of the sample, which has 150,000 to 200,000 clones, about 82% seen once.

This receptor was taken from a woman aged 25 to 39 with acute or convalescent COVID-19. Sample: peripheral blood. The J gene is TRBJ1-3, the V gene TRBV4-1; TRBD1 might be the D (6 bases). The CDR3 region is CASSRQTGSSGNTIYF. The CDR3 DNA reads TGCGCCAGCAGCCGGCAAACAGGGTCCTCTGGAAACACCATATATTTT.